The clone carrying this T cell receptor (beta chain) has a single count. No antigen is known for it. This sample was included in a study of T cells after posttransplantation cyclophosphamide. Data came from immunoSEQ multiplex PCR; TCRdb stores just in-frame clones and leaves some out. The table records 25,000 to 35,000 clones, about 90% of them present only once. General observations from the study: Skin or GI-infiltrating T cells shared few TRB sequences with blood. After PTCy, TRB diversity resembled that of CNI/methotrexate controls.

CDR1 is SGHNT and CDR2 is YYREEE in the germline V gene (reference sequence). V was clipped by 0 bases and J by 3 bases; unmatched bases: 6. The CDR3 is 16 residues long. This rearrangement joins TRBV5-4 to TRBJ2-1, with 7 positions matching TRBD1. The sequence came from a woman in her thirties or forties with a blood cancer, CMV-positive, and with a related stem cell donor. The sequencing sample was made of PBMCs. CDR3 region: CASSLEGGPNYNEQFF. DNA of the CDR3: TGTGCCAGCAGCTTGGAAGGGGGCCCTAACTACAATGAGCAGTTCTTC.